The following is a T cell receptor beta chain sequence with its context. The CDR3 extends over 14 amino acids. Germline lookup yields CDR1 SEHNR and CDR2 FQNEAQ (reference sequence). V lost 5 bases to trimming and J lost 8 bases; unmatched junction nucleotides: 9. This sample is drawn from a study of blood T cells in healthy people across ages. It was with a sample-barcoded 5' primer and a J-beta primer mix that a second PCR of roughly 6 to 12 cycles was run. MiXCR, applied by TCRdb to the 5' RACE reads, yields one record per CDR3 protein. The profile shows 650,000 or so distinct CDR3 sequences, around 52% of them singletons.

The clonotype was recovered from a woman aged 80 or older in good health. This rearrangement joins TRBV7-9 to TRBJ1-2, with TRBD1 matching 9 bases. Input material: blood. CDR3 loop: CASSVGTGRRGYTF. The CDR3 region has the DNA TGTGCCAGCAGCGTGGGGACAGGGAGAAGAGGCTACACCTTC.